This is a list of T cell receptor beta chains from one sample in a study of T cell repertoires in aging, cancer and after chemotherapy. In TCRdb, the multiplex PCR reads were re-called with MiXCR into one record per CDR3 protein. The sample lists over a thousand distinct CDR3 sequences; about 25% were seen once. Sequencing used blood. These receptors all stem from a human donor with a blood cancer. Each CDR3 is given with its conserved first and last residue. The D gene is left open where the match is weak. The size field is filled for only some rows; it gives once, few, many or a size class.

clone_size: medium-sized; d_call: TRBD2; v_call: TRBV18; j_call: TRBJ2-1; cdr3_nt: TGTGCCAGCTCACCCCCGGGACTAGCGGGGGGCAATGAGCAGTTCTTC; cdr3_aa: CASSPPGLAGGNEQFF
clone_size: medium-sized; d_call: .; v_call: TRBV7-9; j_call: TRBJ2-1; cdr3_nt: TGTGCCAGCAGCTTAGTCCAAAACAGGGACTCCTACAATGAGCAGTTCTTC; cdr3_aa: CASSLVQNRDSYNEQFF
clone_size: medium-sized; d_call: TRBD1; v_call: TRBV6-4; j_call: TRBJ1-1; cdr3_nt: TGTGCCAGCAATTACTCCGGGACAGGGACAAGGGGGACTGAAGCTTTCTTT; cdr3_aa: CASNYSGTGTRGTEAFF
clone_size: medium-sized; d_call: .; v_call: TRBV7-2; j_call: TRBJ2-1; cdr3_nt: TGTGCCAGCAGCTTGAGCGTCTTAGATGAGCAGTTCTTC; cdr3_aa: CASSLSVLDEQFF
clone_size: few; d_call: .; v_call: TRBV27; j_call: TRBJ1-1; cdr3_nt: TGTGCCAGCAGTTTAATTGGAGGGAACACTGAAGCTTTCTTT; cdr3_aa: CASSLIGGNTEAFF
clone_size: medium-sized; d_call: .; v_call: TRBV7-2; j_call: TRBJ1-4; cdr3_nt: TGTGCCAGCAGCTTAAACAGGAATACTGAAAAACTGTTTTTT; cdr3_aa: CASSLNRNTEKLFF
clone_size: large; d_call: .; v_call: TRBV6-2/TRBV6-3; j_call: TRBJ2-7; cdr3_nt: TGTGCCAGCAGTTACTTGCAGGGCAGATACGGGCAGTACTTC; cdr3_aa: CASSYLQGRYGQYF
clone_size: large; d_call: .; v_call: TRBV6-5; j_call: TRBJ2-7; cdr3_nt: TGTGCCAGCAGTCGGAATGGGTTAGACCACGAGCAGTACTTC; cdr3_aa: CASSRNGLDHEQYF
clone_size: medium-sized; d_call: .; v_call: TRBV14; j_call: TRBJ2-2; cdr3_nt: TGTGCCAGCAGCTACAGCTTTACCGGGGAGCTGTTTTTT; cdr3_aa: CASSYSFTGELFF
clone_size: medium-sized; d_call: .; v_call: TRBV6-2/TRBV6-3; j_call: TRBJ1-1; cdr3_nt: TGTGCCAGCACCAAGTCAGCATCCTTTGAAGCTTTCTTT; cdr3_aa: CASTKSASFEAFF
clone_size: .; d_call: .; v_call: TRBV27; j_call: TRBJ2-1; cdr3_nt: TGTGCCAGCAGAACCGACAGCTCCTACAATGAGCAGTTCTTC; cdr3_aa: CASRTDSSYNEQFF
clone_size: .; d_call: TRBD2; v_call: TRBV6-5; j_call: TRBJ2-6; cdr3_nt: TGTGCCAGCAGTAGGGGACTAGCGGGCAACTCTGGGGCCAACGTCCTGACTTTC; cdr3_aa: CASSRGLAGNSGANVLTF
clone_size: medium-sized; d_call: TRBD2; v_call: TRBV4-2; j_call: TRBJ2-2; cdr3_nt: TGTGCCAGCAGCCAAGTCGGTAGCGGGGGGAACACCGGGGAGCTGTTTTTT; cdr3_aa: CASSQVGSGGNTGELFF
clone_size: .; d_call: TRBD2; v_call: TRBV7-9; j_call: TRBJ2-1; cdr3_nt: TGTGCCAGCAGCTTCAGACTAGCGGGAGTCAATGAGCAGTTCTTC; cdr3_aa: CASSFRLAGVNEQFF
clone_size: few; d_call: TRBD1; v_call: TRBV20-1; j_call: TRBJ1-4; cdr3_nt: TGCAGTGCCGCCGGGACAGGGGGAGAAAAACTGTTTTTT; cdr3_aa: CSAAGTGGEKLFF
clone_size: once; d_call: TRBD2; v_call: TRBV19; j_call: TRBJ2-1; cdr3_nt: TGTGCCAGTAATCCGGGACTAGCGGGAGAGGGCAATGAGCAGTTCTTC; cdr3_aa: CASNPGLAGEGNEQFF
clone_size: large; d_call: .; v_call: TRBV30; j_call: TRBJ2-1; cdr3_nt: TGTGCCTGGAGGTCTGATAAAGAGCAGTTCTTC; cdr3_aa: CAWRSDKEQFF
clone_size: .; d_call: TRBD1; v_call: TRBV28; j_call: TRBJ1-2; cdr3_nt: TGTGCCAGCAAAATGTCGGGAGGACAGGGAGTCTATGGCTACACCTTC; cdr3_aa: CASKMSGGQGVYGYTF
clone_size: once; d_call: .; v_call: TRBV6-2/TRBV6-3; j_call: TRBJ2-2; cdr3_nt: TGTGCCAGCAGTTATGATAGCGGGGAGCTGTTTTTT; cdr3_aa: CASSYDSGELFF
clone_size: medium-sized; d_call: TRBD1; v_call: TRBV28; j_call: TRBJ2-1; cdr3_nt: TGTGCCAGCAGTTTAGGGGGGACAGGGGGTCTCGATGAGCAGTTCTTC; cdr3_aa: CASSLGGTGGLDEQFF
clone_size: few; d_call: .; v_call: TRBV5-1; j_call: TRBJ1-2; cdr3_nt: TGCGCCAGCAGCTTGGCCCCCCTGGGGAAAGACTATGGCTACACCTTC; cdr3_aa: CASSLAPLGKDYGYTF
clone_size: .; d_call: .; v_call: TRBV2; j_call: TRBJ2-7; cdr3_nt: TGTGCCAGCAGTGAAGAGGTAGGGATCTCCTACGAGCAGTACTTC; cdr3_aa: CASSEEVGISYEQYF